A single sample is the source of the 29 T cell receptor beta chains below, sequenced in a study of blood T cells in healthy people across ages. Using a J-beta primer mix together with a sample-barcoded 5' primer, a second PCR was run for roughly 6 to 11 cycles. MiXCR was run by TCRdb on the 5' RACE reads, yielding one entry per CDR3 protein. The data show roughly 700,000 distinct CDR3 sequences, approximately 25% seen once. These data were also reused for a study on T cells of mothers and their children.

The material sequenced was blood. Receptors originate from a boy aged 5 to 17 in good health.

This sequence joins TRBV5-1 and TRBJ2-5, with 8 bases matching TRBD2. This CDR3 region has 14 residues. Per the germline V gene, CDR1 is SGHRS and CDR2 is YFSETQ. V lost 4 bases, J lost 0 bases, and 2 bases stayed unmatched. CDR3 nucleotides: TGCGCCAGCAGCACGGGGGGGAACCAAGAGACCCAGTACTTC. Encoded protein: CASSTGGNQETQYF.

The chain joins TRBV9 to TRBJ2-7, with D hard to call. CDR1 is SGDLS, CDR2 YYNGEE, per germline. The CDR3 sequence is 14 residues long. The germline V and J ends were trimmed by 1 base and 2 bases, with 10 bases remaining between them. This CDR3 reads CASSVLADPYEQYF. The CDR3 DNA follows: TGTGCCAGCAGCGTACTGGCGGACCCCTACGAGCAGTACTTC.

This clonotype has only a few counts. The rearrangement joins TRBV7-6 to TRBJ2-5; tentative D call: TRBD2 (6 bases). The J call could be wrong; TRBJ2-1 is a better fit for the DNA end. Germline CDR1 and CDR2: SGHVS and FNYEAQ. The CDR3 sequence is 16 residues long. CDR3 sequence reads: CASSLTGTGTYNEQFF. In nucleotides, the CDR3 is TGTGCCAGCAGCTTAACCGGGACTGGAACCTACAATGAGCAGTTCTTC.

The rearrangement links TRBV5-1 to TRBJ1-2; 8 positions match TRBD1. CDR3 length equals 15 residues. Germline-derived CDR1 and CDR2 are SGHRS and YFSETQ. V was pared by 1 base and J by 4 bases, with 6 bases of the junction left unmatched. CDR3: CASSLYSGTGYGYTF. The CDR3 DNA sequence: TGCGCCAGCAGCTTGTACTCCGGGACAGGCTATGGCTACACCTTC.

The chain is built from TRBV20-1 and TRBJ2-7; D is tentatively TRBD1 or TRBD2 (5 bases each). CDR3 length: 15 amino acids. V lost 6 bases to trimming and J lost 3 bases, with 21 bases between them. Per the germline V gene, CDR1 is DFQATT and CDR2 is SNEGSKA (reference sequence). CDR3 region: CSALGVGRSFYEQYF. In nucleotides, the CDR3 is TGCAGTGCCCTGGGGGTGGGCAGAAGCTTCTACGAGCAGTACTTC.

J is TRBJ2-1 and V is TRBV7-6, with 9 nucleotides matching TRBD2. Germline V gene data show CDR1 as SGHVS and CDR2 as FNYEAQ. The CDR3 extends over 16 amino acids. Trimming removed 1 base from V and 2 bases from J; junction bases left unmatched: 3. The CDR3 here is CASSLEAGGPYNEQFF. CDR3 bases: TGTGCCAGCAGCTTAGAGGCGGGAGGGCCCTACAATGAGCAGTTCTTC.

The chain links TRBV18 to TRBJ1-2, with D unclear. From germline, CDR1 is KGHSH and CDR2 LQKENI. The V end was cut by 2 bases, the J end by 8 bases, with 12 bases between. The CDR3 extends over 13 amino acids. The CDR3 nucleotides read TGTGCCAGCTCACCAGGCCGCCTGGAGGGCTACACCTTC. Its translation: CASSPGRLEGYTF.

This chain's CDR3 is CASLRWGQAEAFF. The CDR3 DNA reads as TGTGCCAGCCTTAGGTGGGGGCAAGCTGAAGCTTTCTTT. The chain employs TRBV6-5 and TRBJ1-1; possibly TRBD1 for D (6 bases). The CDR3 runs to 13 residues. V lost 8 bases and J lost 6, with 16 bases in between. Germline CDR1 and CDR2: MNHEY and SVGAGI.

This sequence joins TRBV5-6 and TRBJ2-3; TRBD2 aligns across 11 bases. With V trimmed by 2 bases and J by 2 bases, 4 bases remained unmatched. Per the germline V gene, CDR1 is SGHDT and CDR2 is YYEEEE. The CDR3 is made up of 16 amino acids. In DNA, the CDR3 is TGTGCCAGCAGCTTACTAGCGGGGGCCATCACAGATACGCAGTATTTT. Translated: CASSLLAGAITDTQYF.

V and J are TRBV7-2 and TRBJ1-2; D is ambiguous. Trimming removed 0 bases at V and 7 bases at J, with 6 bases between. Looked up from germline, CDR1 is SGHTA and CDR2 is FQGNSA. CDR3 length: 12 amino acids. CDR3 sequence (DNA): TGTGCCAGCAGCTTAGCCGGCCCTGGCTACACCTTC. Translated: CASSLAGPGYTF. The variable domain in full, completed from reference TRBV7-2 and TRBJ1-2, reads GAGVSQSPSNKVTEKGKDVELRCDPISGHTALYWYRQSLGQGLEFLIYFQGNSAPDKSGLPSDRFSAERTGGSVSTLTIQRTQQEDSAVYLCASSLAGPGYTFGSGTRLTVV.

This clonotype was seen only a few times. CDR3 bases: TGTGCCAGCAGCTTAGCACTAGCGGGGAACACAGATACGCAGTATTTT. This sequence encodes CASSLALAGNTDTQYF. The V gene is TRBV7-2, the J gene TRBJ2-3, with 10 bases lining up with TRBD2. The CDR3 covers 16 residues. Germline V gene sequence: CDR1 SGHTA, CDR2 FQGNSA. V gave up 0 bases and J gave up 2 bases; unmatched junction bases: 2.

This clonotype occurred a few times. V usage is TRBV4-1 and J usage is TRBJ2-5, with a weak D call TRBD2 (6 bases). The J call is in doubt because the DNA end fits TRBJ2-1 better. This CDR3 is built from 14 residues. Germline lookup yields CDR1 MGHRA and CDR2 YSYEKL. CDR3 nucleotide sequence: TGCGCCAGCAGCTTCACGGGAGAGGTAAATGAGCAGTTCTTC. Its translation is CASSFTGEVNEQFF.

The chain is built from TRBV20-1 and TRBJ2-7; TRBD2 agrees at 7 bases. TRBJ2-5 matches the DNA end more closely, so the J call is doubtful. The CDR3 loop spans 13 amino acids. Looked up from germline, CDR1 is DFQATT and CDR2 is SNEGSKA (reference sequence). The CDR3 sequence: CSAPGLYAETQYF. The CDR3 DNA is TGCAGTGCCCCGGGACTATACGCGGAGACCCAGTACTTC.

A note on this clonotype: Compared with germline, one end of the junction differs, possibly owing to a read error. The chain carries TRBV11-2 and TRBJ1-2, with D unresolved. Per germline, CDR1 SGHAT and CDR2 FQNNGV. The CDR3 contains 10 residues. The CDR3 is CASSLDQVIF. The CDR3, as DNA: TGTGCCAGCAGCTTAGATCAGGTGATCTTC.

The table lists this clonotype with a few counts. The genes are TRBV20-1 and TRBJ2-1, with D perhaps matching TRBD1 or TRBD2 (5 bases each). The CDR3 extends over 13 amino acids. CDR1 and CDR2 (germline): DFQATT, SNEGSKA (reference sequence). V was cut by 6 bases and J by 7 bases, with 16 bases left in between. The CDR3 region is CSARWGLGNEQFF. The CDR3 bases are TGCAGTGCAAGGTGGGGGTTGGGGAATGAGCAGTTCTTC.

The chain couples TRBV3-1 to TRBJ2-7; 8 bases fit TRBD1. Germline CDR1 reads LGHDT; CDR2 reads YNNKEL (reference sequence). The CDR3 totals 15 residues. Trimming cost V 4 bases and J 3 bases; bases outside gene matches: 8. Here the CDR3 reads CASSPLDREDYEQYF. CDR3 DNA: TGTGCCAGCAGCCCCCTGGACAGGGAAGACTACGAGCAGTACTTC.

This clonotype appeared a few times. The chain combines TRBV7-2 with TRBJ1-2; D is ambiguous. This CDR3 region has 14 residues. Trimming pared 6 bases from V and 2 bases from J, leaving 13 bases between. The germline V gene has CDR1 SGHTA and CDR2 FQGNSA. The CDR3 region is CASRFGPTNYGYTF. The CDR3 nucleotides read TGTGCCAGCAGGTTTGGACCGACGAACTATGGCTACACCTTC.

The chain combines TRBV29-1 with TRBJ2-5, with D possibly matching TRBD2 (6 bases). CDR3 length: 14 residues. Germline values: CDR1 SQVTM, CDR2 ANQGSEA. V was clipped by 2 bases and J by 1 base, with 11 bases between them. CDR3 in amino acids: CSVESRDFQETQYF. CDR3 bases: TGCAGCGTTGAATCCAGGGACTTCCAAGAGACCCAGTACTTC.

The V call is TRBV4-3, the J call TRBJ1-4; 12 bases agree with TRBD1. This CDR3 region has 17 residues. The V gene's germline CDR1 is LGHNA and CDR2 YSLEER. V shed 3 bases and J 8 bases; nucleotides not matched to a gene: 10. Here the CDR3 reads CASSQGQGASGIEKLFF. Here the CDR3 DNA reads TGCGCCAGCAGCCAGGGACAGGGGGCGAGCGGTATCGAAAAACTGTTTTTT.

V gene TRBV20-1 combines with J gene TRBJ2-5; TRBD2 agrees at 7 bases. The J call may be wrong; the DNA end is better matched by TRBJ2-1. CDR3 length: 12 amino acids. Germline lookup yields CDR1 DFQATT and CDR2 SNEGSKA (reference sequence). This chain's CDR3 is CSARAAGDEQFF. The CDR3, as DNA: TGCAGTGCTAGAGCGGCGGGGGATGAGCAGTTCTTC.

This rearrangement joins TRBV20-1 to TRBJ2-2; 8 bases align to TRBD2. Germline CDR1 and CDR2: DFQATT and SNEGSKA (reference sequence). V was clipped by 3 bases and J by 6 bases; unmatched bases: 21. CDR3 length: 19 residues. CDR3 bases: TGCAGTGCTAGTGGGACTTTTGACGGGGGGGCTTTATTGCCCGGGGAGCTGTTTTTT. Encoded protein: CSASGTFDGGALLPGELFF.

This clonotype was counted a few times. This chain joins TRBV7-3 and TRBJ2-1; TRBD1 matches at 7 bases. The ends lost 5 bases at V and 3 bases at J; junction bases unmatched: 7. The CDR3 runs to 15 residues. Per the germline V gene, CDR1 is SGHTA and CDR2 is FQGTGA. This CDR3 is CASSLSGTDYNEQFF. Here the CDR3 DNA reads TGTGCCAGCAGCCTTTCCGGGACAGACTACAATGAGCAGTTCTTC. Full variable domain (remainder filled in from reference TRBV7-3 and TRBJ2-1): GAGVSQTPSNKVTEKGKYVELRCDPISGHTALYWYRQSLGQGPEFLIYFQGTGAADDSGLPNDRFFAVRPEGSVSTLKIQRTERGDSAVYLCASSLSGTDYNEQFFGPGTRLTVL.

The J gene is TRBJ1-4, the V gene TRBV6-1; D gene unclear. The V end lost 10 bases, the J end lost 4 bases, and 16 bases lay between the germline ends. Per germline, CDR1 MNHNS and CDR2 SASEGT. The CDR3 is 14 amino acids. The CDR3 sequence: CATAREGLNEKLFF. CDR3 in DNA: TGTGCCACCGCCCGGGAAGGTCTTAATGAAAAACTGTTTTTT.

This clonotype has a count of ten or more. The chain carries TRBV7-2 and TRBJ2-3; D is possibly TRBD1 or TRBD2 (5 bases each). V lost 5 bases and J 4 bases, leaving 19 bases between the germline ends. The CDR3 is made up of 16 amino acids. Germline CDR1 is SGHTA and CDR2 is FQGNSA. CDR3 residues: CASSHGILGVADTQYF. The CDR3, as DNA: TGTGCCAGCAGCCATGGTATACTAGGGGTGGCAGATACGCAGTATTTT.

In its sample, this clonotype was seen many times. V is TRBV29-1 and J is TRBJ2-4; D gene ambiguous. Trimming shortened V by 4 bases and J by 2 bases, and 9 bases separated the two germline ends. Germline loops: CDR1 SQVTM, CDR2 ANQGSEA. This CDR3 is 13 amino acids long. CDR3 region: CSVVSITKNIQYF. CDR3 in DNA: TGCAGCGTTGTGTCTATTACCAAAAACATTCAGTACTTC.

V is TRBV14 and J is TRBJ1-1; 7 bases are shared with TRBD1. Trimming at V came to 3 bases and at J to 1 base, leaving 11 bases not matched to a gene. Germline V CDR1 and CDR2: SGHDN, FVKESK. The CDR3 totals 17 residues. CDR3 residues: CASSQERVHRGNTEAFF. The CDR3 region has the DNA TGTGCCAGCAGCCAGGAGAGAGTACACAGGGGGAACACTGAAGCTTTCTTT.

The genes are TRBV29-1 and TRBJ2-5; D is ambiguous. V shed 6 bases and J shed 1 base, with 12 bases lying between them. This CDR3 is built from 13 residues. Germline CDR1 is SQVTM and CDR2 is ANQGSEA. This CDR3 is CSVSHRLQETQYF. As DNA, the CDR3 is TGCAGCGTCTCACATAGGCTCCAAGAGACCCAGTACTTC.

This clonotype appeared a few times. This chain connects TRBV3-1 to TRBJ2-6, with 7 nucleotides matching TRBD1. The junction had 7 bases not matched to a gene; V was cut back by 8 bases and J by 0 bases. Germline CDR1 LGHDT, CDR2 YNNKEL (reference sequence). This CDR3 is 16 amino acids long. The CDR3 nucleotides are TGTGCCAGCGGCCGGACAGGATTCTCTGGGGCCAACGTCCTGACTTTC. It yields the protein CASGRTGFSGANVLTF.

The sample holds a few counts of this clonotype. The rearrangement joins TRBV11-2 to TRBJ2-5; 7 bases are shared with TRBD2. CDR1 SGHAT and CDR2 FQNNGV come from the germline V gene. V lost 5 bases, J lost 4 bases, and 10 bases stayed unmatched. This CDR3 has 15 residues. CDR3 in amino acids: CASSLGGLSSETQYF. DNA of the CDR3: TGTGCCAGCAGCCTGGGGGGACTAAGCTCAGAGACCCAGTACTTC. The full variable domain, with the rest looked up from reference TRBV11-2 and TRBJ2-5, is EAGVAQSPRYKIIEKRQSVAFWCNPISGHATLYWYQQILGQGPKLLIQFQNNGVVDDSQLPKDRFSAERLKGVDSTLKIQPAKLEDSAVYLCASSLGGLSSETQYFGPGTRLLVL.